Each of the 29 T cell receptor beta chains below was sequenced from the same sample in a study of cytomegalovirus exposure and HLA in healthy donors (dated by TCRdb to about 2017). Library construction relied on the immunoSEQ multiplex PCR assay. Held by TCRdb, this immuneACCESS table contains in-frame sequences only and omits some clones. Under half of the omission traces to an unresolved V gene where checked; the cause of the rest is unknown. The sample table lists some 68,000 clones, just under 95% of them with a count of one. About 1.4% of the sample rests with the top ten. The sequencing input was PBMCs. Receptors originate from a man younger than 30 in good health and CMV-seropositive.

J is TRBJ1-1 and V is TRBV5-1; D is unresolved. This CDR3 spans 14 amino acids. Per the germline V gene, CDR1 is SGHRS and CDR2 is YFSETQ. V lost 9 bases to trimming and J lost 0 bases, with 15 bases between them. The CDR3, as DNA: TGCGCCACCTCGTCCGGGGAATTGAACACTGAAGCTTTCTTT. The encoded protein is CATSSGELNTEAFF.

The V gene is TRBV10-3, the J gene TRBJ2-3; 12 bases align to TRBD2. Germline values: CDR1 ENHRY, CDR2 SYGVKD. The V and J ends lost 11 bases and 2 bases, in that order; junction bases with no gene match: 5. This CDR3 is built from 14 residues. For the CDR3, the DNA is TGTGCCGTAACTAGCGGGGGGCCCACAGATACGCAGTATTTT. Residues: CAVTSGGPTDTQYF.

This clone appeared a single time. For the CDR3, the DNA is TGTGCCAGCTCACGTGGGGGAGGCCCCCAAGAGACCCAGTACTTC. This codes for CASSRGGGPQETQYF. V is TRBV18 and J is TRBJ2-5, with a tentative D call TRBD2 (6 bases). The CDR3 spans 15 residues. V was clipped by 4 bases and J by 1 base, with 13 bases between them. Germline V gives CDR1 KGHSH, CDR2 LQKENI.

The chain is built from TRBV18 and TRBJ1-2; TRBD1 is a possible D gene (6 bases). The CDR3 covers 14 residues. The V end lost 3 bases, the J end lost 0 bases, and 8 bases lay between the germline ends. Germline assignment: CDR1 KGHSH and CDR2 LQKENI. CDR3 nucleotides: TGTGCCAGCTCACCGGACAGCGCTAACTATGGCTACACCTTC. This sequence encodes CASSPDSANYGYTF.

The chain carries TRBV23-1 and TRBJ1-5, with 7 bases fitting TRBD1. TRBV23-1 is identified as an open reading frame with a role that is uncertain. Losses at the gene ends were 7 bases for V and 7 bases for J; bases not matched to a gene: 19. The CDR3 runs 17 residues. For the CDR3, the DNA is TGCGCCAGCACCCCTCGAAAGGACAGGAAGGATTGCCAGCCCCAGCATTTT. It is translated as CASTPRKDRKDCQPQHF.

The chain has TRBV6-5 and TRBJ1-6; no definite D call. There are 14 residues in the CDR3. Trimming pared 7 bases from V and 9 bases from J, leaving 16 bases between. Germline CDR1 and CDR2: MNHEY and SVGAGI. The CDR3 DNA reads as TGTGCCAGCATCCCCCGGGGTGGGCTTTCACCCCTCCACTTT. Translating gives CASIPRGGLSPLHF.

The chain combines TRBV28 with TRBJ2-1; D possibly corresponds to TRBD1 (5 bases). V dropped 6 bases and J dropped 0 bases, with 12 bases sitting between them. Germline V gives CDR1 MDHEN, CDR2 SYDVKM. The CDR3 is made up of 15 amino acids. CDR3: CASRHGQSSYNEQFF. Written as DNA, the CDR3 is TGTGCCAGCAGACACGGACAAAGCTCCTACAATGAGCAGTTCTTC.

The V and J genes are TRBV6-1 and TRBJ2-7, with D perhaps matching TRBD1 (5 bases). Trimming left V 4 bases short and J 4 bases short, with 17 bases between. This CDR3 comprises 15 residues. Germline CDR1 is MNHNS and CDR2 is SASEGT. DNA of the CDR3: TGTGCCAGCAGTGCACCGGGTAGGGGTCGGTACGAGCAGTACTTC. Translated, it gives CASSAPGRGRYEQYF.

The V gene is TRBV5-4, the J gene TRBJ2-5, with D maybe TRBD2 (5 bases). The CDR3 is 15 residues long. The germline V gene encodes CDR1 SGHNT and CDR2 YYREEE (reference sequence). V lost 0 bases to trimming and J lost 5 bases, with 14 bases between them. CDR3 amino acids: CASSLGSGSGETQYF. Here the CDR3 DNA reads TGTGCCAGCAGCTTGGGTTCGGGATCTGGGGAGACCCAGTACTTC.

V gene TRBV5-1 combines with J gene TRBJ1-2; 10 nucleotides align to TRBD1. This CDR3 is built from 15 residues. Germline CDR1 is SGHRS and CDR2 is YFSETQ. Trimming removed 4 bases from V and 8 bases from J; junction bases left unmatched: 11. Here the CDR3 DNA reads TGCGCCAGCAGCGAAGGGACAGGGGAGGTGAGGGGCTACACCTTC. Encoded protein: CASSEGTGEVRGYTF.

The rearrangement links TRBV5-1 to TRBJ2-3; 16 bases match TRBD2. V lost 1 base to trimming and J lost 2 bases; unmatched junction nucleotides: 4. The CDR3 contains 18 residues. Looked up from germline, CDR1 is SGHRS and CDR2 is YFSETQ. DNA for the CDR3: TGCGCCAGCAGCTTGAAGGGACTAGCGGGAGGGCACACAGATACGCAGTATTTT. This codes for CASSLKGLAGGHTDTQYF.

This chain links TRBV29-1 with TRBJ2-2; tentatively, D is TRBD1 (6 bases). The CDR3 covers 14 residues. Trimming cost V 3 bases and J 5 bases, with 13 bases left between them. Germline-derived CDR1 and CDR2 are SQVTM and ANQGSEA. The CDR3 protein is CSVDRGRRTGELFF. In DNA form, the CDR3 reads TGCAGCGTTGACAGGGGAAGGCGGACCGGGGAGCTGTTTTTT.

The rearrangement uses TRBV7-3 and TRBJ2-3, with D possibly matching TRBD2 (5 bases). The V end lost 2 bases, the J end lost 1 base, and 10 bases lay between the germline ends. The CDR3 sequence is 15 residues long. Germline CDR1 and CDR2: SGHTA and FQGTGA. Here the CDR3 reads CASSLGRAGTDTQYF. DNA of the CDR3: TGTGCCAGCAGCTTAGGTCGAGCGGGCACAGATACGCAGTATTTT.

V and J are TRBV23-1 and TRBJ1-3; perhaps TRBD1 as D (5 bases). Being an ORF, TRBV23-1 has a function that is uncertain. Trimming took off 3 bases at V and 2 bases at J, with 14 bases between the two ends. This CDR3 comprises 16 residues. CDR3 residues: CASSHTPGYTGNTIYF. The CDR3 DNA sequence: TGCGCCAGCAGTCACACCCCAGGGTACACTGGAAACACCATATATTTT.

The chain recombines TRBV29-1 with TRBJ2-7; no definite D call. The V and J ends lost 0 bases and 2 bases respectively, with 11 bases between them. The CDR3 runs to 14 residues. Germline CDR1 and CDR2: SQVTM and ANQGSEA. In nucleotides, the CDR3 is TGCAGCGTTGAAGACCCTGAGAGAGCCTACGAGCAGTACTTC. Its protein is CSVEDPERAYEQYF.

This clone appeared once. This rearrangement joins TRBV27 to TRBJ2-5; 9 nucleotides align to TRBD2. Looked up from germline, CDR1 is MNHEY and CDR2 is SMNVEV (reference sequence). Trimming took 5 bases from V and 5 from J; bases not matched to a gene: 9. This CDR3 is built from 15 residues. The CDR3 region has the DNA TGTGCCAGCAGTAATGGCGGGAGGGCCTTTGAGACCCAGTACTTC. As protein: CASSNGGRAFETQYF.

The chain carries TRBV11-2 and TRBJ1-4; the match to TRBD1 covers 9 bases. The CDR3 sequence is 17 residues long. Trimming cost V 4 bases and J 7 bases; bases outside gene matches: 13. Germline CDR1 is SGHAT and CDR2 is FQNNGV. In DNA form, the CDR3 reads TGTGCCAGCAGCTCCACCCTCCCGGGACAGGGAGGTGAAAAACTGTTTTTT. Translating it yields CASSSTLPGQGGEKLFF.

Here the CDR3 reads CSAREGMRAFF. CDR3 DNA sequence: TGCAGTGCTAGAGAGGGCATGCGAGCTTTCTTT. This chain connects TRBV20-1 to TRBJ1-1; unclear D gene. The CDR3 loop spans 11 amino acids. Germline loops: CDR1 DFQATT, CDR2 SNEGSKA (reference sequence). Deletions cut 0 bases from V and 10 bases from J, with 9 bases between.

This chain connects TRBV5-4 to TRBJ2-1, with 8 bases that match TRBD2. The trim removed 0 bases at V and 5 bases at J, leaving 7 bases unmatched. Germline-derived CDR1 and CDR2 are SGHNT and YYREEE (reference sequence). The CDR3 length is 16 residues. Here the CDR3 DNA reads TGTGCCAGCAGCTTGGCTGGGACTAGTTTTAACAATGAGCAGTTCTTC. Translation: CASSLAGTSFNNEQFF. Combining the CDR3 with reference TRBV5-4 and TRBJ2-1 gives the whole variable domain ETGVTQSPTHLIKTRGQQVTLRCSSQSGHNTVSWYQQALGQGPQFIFQYYREEENGRGNFPPRFSGLQFPNYSSELNVNALELDDSALYLCASSLAGTSFNNEQFFGPGTRLTVL.

V gene TRBV10-3 combines with J gene TRBJ2-5, with 8 bases fitting TRBD2. With V trimmed by 4 bases and J by 3 bases, 10 bases remained unmatched. Germline assignment: CDR1 ENHRY and CDR2 SYGVKD. The CDR3 length is 16 residues. In DNA form, the CDR3 reads TGTGCCATCAGTGCCCGAGGGGGACTAGAGGAAGAGACCCAGTACTTC. This sequence encodes CAISARGGLEEETQYF.

The rearrangement uses TRBV27 and TRBJ1-3, with 7 bases matching TRBD1. J lost 4 bases, V lost 5 bases, and 17 bases had no gene match. The CDR3 is 18 residues long. Germline loops: CDR1 MNHEY, CDR2 SMNVEV (reference sequence). CDR3 amino acids: CASSPRRQGLVMGNTIYF. The CDR3 nucleotides read TGTGCCAGCAGTCCTAGAAGACAGGGTCTTGTGATGGGAAACACCATATATTTT.

This sequence joins TRBV4-2 and TRBJ2-3, with 7 bases lining up with TRBD2. With V trimmed by 1 base and J by 4 bases, 8 bases remained unmatched. The CDR3 is made up of 16 amino acids. Germline V lookup: CDR1 LGHNA, CDR2 YNFKEQ. CDR3 in DNA: TGTGCCAGCAGCCAAGTAGCCGGGGGAGGGGCAGATACGCAGTATTTT. It translates to CASSQVAGGGADTQYF.

The CDR3 protein is CASSLSSGTALEDEQFF. The CDR3 DNA is TGTGCCAGCAGTTTATCCAGCGGGACGGCCCTTGAGGATGAGCAGTTCTTC. The J gene is TRBJ2-1, the V gene TRBV27; 7 bases match TRBD2. The trim removed 0 bases at V and 8 bases at J, leaving 13 bases unmatched. Looked up from germline, CDR1 is MNHEY and CDR2 is SMNVEV (reference sequence). This CDR3 spans 17 amino acids.

V gene TRBV9 combines with J gene TRBJ1-1; perhaps TRBD1 as D (6 bases). Trimming shortened V by 0 bases and J by 4 bases, and 13 bases separated the two germline ends. Germline loops: CDR1 SGDLS, CDR2 YYNGEE. CDR3 length: 15 amino acids. This CDR3 is CASSVGRGGSTEAFF. The CDR3 DNA sequence: TGTGCCAGCAGCGTAGGGCGAGGGGGTAGCACTGAAGCTTTCTTT.

A single count supports this clone. The genes are TRBV30 and TRBJ2-7; no clear D. Germline lookup yields CDR1 GTSNPN and CDR2 SVGIG (reference sequence). V was pared by 3 bases and J by 0 bases, with 6 bases between. The CDR3 has 12 residues. The chain's CDR3 is CAWSQVSYEQYF. The CDR3 DNA reads as TGTGCCTGGAGCCAGGTCTCCTACGAGCAGTACTTC.

The chain joins TRBV27 to TRBJ2-1; 7 positions match TRBD2. The CDR3 is 16 residues long. V was clipped by 6 bases and J by 7 bases; unmatched bases: 15. Germline V CDR1 and CDR2: MNHEY, SMNVEV (reference sequence). The DNA of the CDR3 is TGTGCCAGCAGGACGTCCCAGGGAGGGGCTTTGAATGAGCAGTTCTTC. Translated: CASRTSQGGALNEQFF.

The V call is TRBV27, the J call TRBJ2-2; 8 bases match TRBD1. The CDR3 totals 16 residues. CDR1 is MNHEY, CDR2 SMNVEV, per germline (reference sequence). After removal of 3 bases from V and 1 base from J, the junction contained 4 bases not matched to a gene. The CDR3 sequence is CASSFIGQGNTGELFF. The CDR3 region has the DNA TGTGCCAGCAGTTTTATCGGACAGGGGAACACCGGGGAGCTGTTTTTT.

The V and J genes are TRBV11-2 and TRBJ2-1, with 7 positions matching TRBD2. CDR1 SGHAT and CDR2 FQNNGV come from the germline V gene. The CDR3 extends over 14 amino acids. Trimming cost V 6 bases and J 8 bases; bases outside gene matches: 10. As DNA, the CDR3 is TGTGCCAGCAGTCCGGAGCGGGGTTCGTATGAGCAGTTCTTC. Translated, it gives CASSPERGSYEQFF.

The rearrangement links TRBV5-1 to TRBJ2-7; 7 positions match TRBD1. The CDR3 spans 15 residues. Germline loops: CDR1 SGHRS, CDR2 YFSETQ. V trimming: 0 bases; J trimming: 1 base; junction bases outside the gene matches: 4. The chain's CDR3 is CASSLGQGPSYEQYF. The CDR3 DNA sequence: TGCGCCAGCAGCTTGGGACAGGGCCCTTCCTACGAGCAGTACTTC.